The 5 T cell receptor beta chains given below trace back to one sample, sequenced in a study of cytotoxic CD8 clonotypes in ibrutinib-treated CLL. The assay was immunoSEQ multiplex PCR, and TCRdb's table has in-frame clones only and misses some. The sample has 200,000 or so clones, approximately 70% seen once. The input for sequencing was PBMCs, taken after 12 months of ibrutinib treatment. These receptors were taken from a human donor with chronic lymphocytic leukemia.

The chain carries TRBV19 and TRBJ2-3; D is perhaps TRBD1 (5 bases). CDR1 LNHDA and CDR2 SQIVND come from the germline V gene (reference sequence). V was shortened by 5 bases and J by 0 bases, with 15 bases between the two germline ends. This CDR3 is built from 16 residues. CDR3 coding DNA: TGTGCCAGTAGTCGAAACAGGTACTCTAGCACAGATACGCAGTATTTT. Its translation: CASSRNRYSSTDTQYF.

This clone has a single count. The gene calls are TRBV19 and TRBJ1-5, with TRBD1 matching over 8 bases. The germline V gene encodes CDR1 LNHDA and CDR2 SQIVND (reference sequence). This CDR3 is built from 15 residues. V was pared by 5 bases and J by 3 bases, with 6 bases of the junction left unmatched. The CDR3 bases are TGTGCCAGTAGTCGTGACAGGGGAGACAATCAGCCCCAGCATTTT. This codes for CASSRDRGDNQPQHF.

The chain uses TRBV2 and TRBJ2-1; 10 bases fit TRBD1. CDR3 length equals 14 residues. Germline assignment: CDR1 SNHLY and CDR2 FYNNEI. The V segment lost 4 bases and the J segment 8 bases; nucleotides outside the gene matches: 5. For the CDR3, the DNA is TGTGCCAGCAGTGGGGACAGGGGAGGCTATGAGCAGTTCTTC. It yields the protein CASSGDRGGYEQFF.

This clone was counted a single time. The CDR3 DNA reads as TGTGCCAGCAGTCAGCGGGGCCTCACAGATACGCAGTATTTT. It is translated as CASSQRGLTDTQYF. V gene TRBV13 combines with J gene TRBJ2-3, with 7 positions matching TRBD2. Losses at the gene ends were 6 bases for V and 2 bases for J; bases not matched to a gene: 5. Germline CDR1 PRHDT, CDR2 FYEKMQ (reference sequence). This CDR3 spans 14 amino acids.

The DNA of the CDR3 is TGTGCCAGCAGCTTATCTCGCGGGGCTGAAGCTTTCTTT. Its protein product is CASSLSRGAEAFF. The gene calls are TRBV11-3 and TRBJ1-1; D is unclear. CDR1 SGHNT and CDR2 YENEEA come from the germline V gene. This CDR3 comprises 13 residues. The V end was cut by 2 bases, the J end by 6 bases, with 10 bases between.